Following are 18 T cell receptor beta chains from one sample sequenced in a study of cytomegalovirus exposure and HLA in healthy donors. With 60 Vbeta and 13 Jbeta primers, the PCR was carried out. The method was immunoSEQ multiplex PCR; TCRdb's version includes in-frame clones alone and lacks a portion of them. The sample includes about 150,000 clones. Material for sequencing was PBMCs. Source of these receptors: a woman in her forties or fifties in good health and CMV-seronegative.

The chain joins TRBV30 to TRBJ1-4, with 7 bases that match TRBD1. CDR3 length equals 13 residues. Trimming cost V 6 bases and J 4 bases; bases outside gene matches: 5. Germline CDR1 is GTSNPN and CDR2 is SVGIG (reference sequence). CDR3 bases: TGTGCCTGTCGACAGGGTCTTAATGAAAAACTGTTTTTT. Encoded protein: CACRQGLNEKLFF.

The chain links TRBV5-1 to TRBJ2-4, with 7 bases that match TRBD1. The CDR3 runs to 19 residues. Germline V gives CDR1 SGHRS, CDR2 YFSETQ. Losses at the gene ends were 6 bases for V and 0 bases for J; bases not matched to a gene: 18. DNA for the CDR3: TGCGCCAGCAAAGTTCTAAAAAGGGACAGTGCCCGAGCCAAAAACATTCAGTACTTC. Protein sequence: CASKVLKRDSARAKNIQYF.

The rearrangement uses TRBV28 and TRBJ1-4, with no clear D. This CDR3 region has 12 residues. Per germline, CDR1 MDHEN and CDR2 SYDVKM. V lost 8 bases to trimming and J lost 4 bases, with 8 bases between them. This CDR3 reads CASGGYNEKLFF. Written as DNA, the CDR3 is TGTGCCAGCGGAGGATATAATGAAAAACTGTTTTTT.

The gene calls are TRBV5-6 and TRBJ1-2; TRBD1 might be the D (5 bases). There are 15 residues in the CDR3. Germline CDR1 SGHDT, CDR2 YYEEEE. V was shortened by 5 bases and J by 5 bases, with 19 bases between the two germline ends. The CDR3 DNA sequence: TGTGCCAGCAGTTTTCGGACACTCGCAAGTTATGGCTACACCTTC. Its protein is CASSFRTLASYGYTF.

The chain carries TRBV5-1 and TRBJ1-2; no definite D call. CDR1 SGHRS and CDR2 YFSETQ come from the germline V gene. The CDR3 runs to 14 residues. Trimming took off 2 bases at V and 10 bases at J, with 18 bases between the two ends. The CDR3 nucleotides are TGCGCCAGCAGCTTCGGGTTCGACCCGCATATCTACACCTTC. Translated, it gives CASSFGFDPHIYTF.

This CDR3 reads CASSPREANYGYTF. The DNA for the CDR3 is TGTGCCAGCAGCCCTCGAGAGGCCAACTATGGCTACACCTTC. This sequence joins TRBV13 and TRBJ1-2; D not resolved. The V gene lost 5 bases and the J gene lost 2 bases, with 12 bases spanning the gap. The CDR3 loop spans 14 amino acids. The germline V gene encodes CDR1 PRHDT and CDR2 FYEKMQ (reference sequence).

The chain is built from TRBV5-1 and TRBJ2-3, with a tentative D call TRBD1 (5 bases). Germline V gene lookup returns CDR1 SGHRS and CDR2 YFSETQ. The CDR3 has 14 residues. Deletions cut 4 bases from V and 2 bases from J, with 11 bases between. Here the CDR3 DNA reads TGCGCCAGCAGCCTCTCAGGGAACACAGATACGCAGTATTTT. Amino acid sequence: CASSLSGNTDTQYF. The full variable domain, with the rest looked up from reference TRBV5-1 and TRBJ2-3, is KAGVTQTPRYLIKTRGQQVTLSCSPISGHRSVSWYQQTPGQGLQFLFEYFSETQRNKGNFPGRFSGRQFSNSRSEMNVSTLELGDSALYLCASSLSGNTDTQYFGPGTRLTVL.

The chain uses TRBV11-2 and TRBJ2-6; the match to TRBD2 covers 10 bases. CDR3 length: 19 residues. J gave up 0 bases and V 6 bases, and 11 bases lay outside the gene matches. Germline V gives CDR1 SGHAT, CDR2 FQNNGV. This CDR3 reads CASRNLMASGSSGANVLTF. CDR3 nucleotide sequence: TGTGCCAGCAGGAATCTAATGGCTAGCGGGAGCTCTGGGGCCAACGTCCTGACTTTC.

This sequence joins TRBV2 and TRBJ2-4, with 9 positions matching TRBD2. V was pared by 4 bases and J by 8 bases, with 9 bases of the junction left unmatched. Germline V gene sequence: CDR1 SNHLY, CDR2 FYNNEI. The CDR3 consists of 15 residues. The CDR3, as DNA: TGTGCCAGCAGTGGGATTAGCGGGAGAAATGACATTCAGTACTTC. It is translated as CASSGISGRNDIQYF.

The gene calls are TRBV11-2 and TRBJ2-7, with D unresolved. The CDR3 contains 13 residues. The germline V gene has CDR1 SGHAT and CDR2 FQNNGV. The ends were cut back, 3 bases at V and 6 bases at J, with 12 bases in the middle. CDR3 loop: CASSFFSLLEQYF. The CDR3 nucleotides are TGTGCCAGCAGCTTTTTCTCCTTACTCGAGCAGTACTTC.

The chain links TRBV28 to TRBJ2-7, with 10 bases that match TRBD1. Germline CDR1 and CDR2: MDHEN and SYDVKM. There are 16 residues in the CDR3. The trim removed 6 bases at V and 2 bases at J, leaving 10 bases unmatched. This CDR3 is CASRVTGTGDTYEQYF. The CDR3 DNA reads as TGTGCCAGCAGGGTAACTGGGACAGGGGATACCTACGAGCAGTACTTC.

The V gene is TRBV5-1, the J gene TRBJ2-3; D is perhaps TRBD2 (5 bases). The CDR3 is made up of 15 amino acids. Germline V gene data show CDR1 as SGHRS and CDR2 as YFSETQ. Trimming removed 4 bases from V and 4 bases from J, with 16 bases in between. In DNA form, the CDR3 reads TGCGCCAGCAGCGTATGGACCAGCGGAGCAGATACGCAGTATTTT. Encoded protein: CASSVWTSGADTQYF. Full variable domain (rest looked up from reference TRBV5-1 and TRBJ2-3): KAGVTQTPRYLIKTRGQQVTLSCSPISGHRSVSWYQQTPGQGLQFLFEYFSETQRNKGNFPGRFSGRQFSNSRSEMNVSTLELGDSALYLCASSVWTSGADTQYFGPGTRLTVL.

The V call is TRBV6-5, the J call TRBJ2-2; 10 bases align to TRBD2. The CDR3 contains 16 residues. The V gene end was trimmed by 0 bases and the J gene end by 3 bases; junction bases not matched to a gene: 1. Germline-derived CDR1 and CDR2 are MNHEY and SVGAGI. DNA of the CDR3: TGTGCCAGCAGTTACTCTGGACTAGCGGACACCGGGGAGCTGTTTTTT. Residues: CASSYSGLADTGELFF.

The rearrangement joins TRBV6-5 to TRBJ2-7, with unresolved D. Trimming took off 2 bases at V and 1 base at J, with 15 bases between the two ends. This CDR3 has 16 amino acids. CDR1 and CDR2 (germline): MNHEY, SVGAGI. The CDR3 DNA is TGTGCCAGCAGTTACACTGGAGCCGACCCTTCCTACGAGCAGTACTTC. Amino acids: CASSYTGADPSYEQYF.

CDR3 DNA: TGCGCCAGCAGCCCCTGGGGTAGCGGGAGGGCCCGGAATGAGCAGTTCTTC. It specifies CASSPWGSGRARNEQFF. This chain connects TRBV4-1 to TRBJ2-1, with 11 bases lining up with TRBD2. The J segment lost 7 bases and the V segment lost 4 bases, leaving 12 bases of the junction unmatched. This CDR3 is built from 17 residues. Germline CDR1 and CDR2: MGHRA and YSYEKL.

The chain uses TRBV2 and TRBJ1-2, with 9 nucleotides matching TRBD1. This CDR3 has 14 residues. The V gene end was trimmed by 1 base and the J gene end by 3 bases; junction bases not matched to a gene: 0. Germline V gene sequence: CDR1 SNHLY, CDR2 FYNNEI. The CDR3 reads CASSEDRGHYGYTF. The DNA for the CDR3 is TGTGCCAGCAGTGAAGACAGGGGGCACTATGGCTACACCTTC. The whole variable domain, filled in from reference TRBV2 and TRBJ1-2, reads EPEVTQTPSHQVTQMGQEVILRCVPISNHLYFYWYRQILGQKVEFLVSFYNNEISEKSEIFDDQFSVERPDGSNFTLKIRSTKLEDSAMYFCASSEDRGHYGYTFGSGTRLTVV.

The CDR3 region is CATSRASGLDTQYF. The DNA for the CDR3 is TGTGCCACCAGCAGAGCCTCAGGGTTAGATACGCAGTATTTT. The chain has TRBV15 and TRBJ2-3; a possible D gene is TRBD1 (5 bases). The germline V gene has CDR1 LNHNV and CDR2 YYDKDF (reference sequence). Trimming shortened V by 1 base and J by 5 bases, and 10 bases separated the two germline ends. This CDR3 has 14 amino acids.

V gene TRBV4-2 combines with J gene TRBJ1-4, with a possible D match to TRBD1 (5 bases). Germline V gene lookup returns CDR1 LGHNA and CDR2 YNFKEQ. The ends were cut back, 0 bases at V and 8 bases at J, with 16 bases in the middle. This CDR3 has 16 amino acids. Here the CDR3 DNA reads TGTGCCAGCAGCCAAGATAAGGGGCCTGCGGAAGAAAAACTGTTTTTT. Its translation is CASSQDKGPAEEKLFF.